Sequencing of this TCR beta chain was carried out in a study of blood T cell repertoires in COVID-19. The wider study: COVID-19 samples collected from the United States, Italy and Spain covered acute and convalescent phases.

Trimming removed 6 bases from V and 1 base from J, with 12 bases in between. The CDR3 has 14 amino acids. Germline CDR1 reads SGHTA; CDR2 reads FQGTGA. Per the original data handling: By means of reference gene primer amplification, nucleated cell counts were estimated. The repertoire was sequenced with immunoSEQ multiplex PCR; TCRdb's copy has only in-frame clones and lacks some. The DNA gave D and trimming, while V, J and clone size come from that table. The table has roughly 270,000 clones, roughly 87% seen once. V gene TRBV7-3 combines with J gene TRBJ1-1; D ambiguous. The sample consisted of peripheral blood. The TCR comes from a man in his late teens or twenties with active or convalescent COVID-19. The CDR3 DNA is TGTGCCAGCAGAAAAGCCCGGGAGAACACTGAAGCTTTCTTT. It encodes CASRKARENTEAFF.